The rows below give T cell receptor beta chains drawn from one sample of a study of T cell changes during pregnancy in multiple sclerosis. The protocol was immunoSEQ multiplex PCR, while the TCRdb copy is restricted to in-frame clones and leaves out a portion. Of about 52,000 clones in the sample, almost 95% were seen once. Sample: CD4+ T cells from peripheral blood mononuclear cells, taken in the third trimester of pregnancy. The receptors were sampled from a female donor with multiple sclerosis, enrolled in a pregnancy study. CDR3s include the opening cysteine and the closing phenylalanine or tryptophan. The order of the fields is clone size, J gene, D gene, V gene, CDR3 DNA, CDR3 protein. D genes are given only for firm matches. Size is stated for part of the rows, as once, few or many counts, or as a class when the clone is expanded.

clone size: -
J gene: TRBJ2-2
D gene: TRBD1
V gene: TRBV18
CDR3 DNA: TGTGCCAGCTCACCAGACGGGACAGGGGTCGCCGGGGAGCTGTTTTTT
CDR3 protein: CASSPDGTGVAGELFF

clone size: -
J gene: TRBJ1-2
D gene: -
V gene: TRBV27
CDR3 DNA: TGTGCCAGCAGTTTATCGGGCAGGAGGAACTATGGCTACACCTTC
CDR3 protein: CASSLSGRRNYGYTF

clone size: -
J gene: TRBJ2-2
D gene: TRBD2
V gene: TRBV7-3
CDR3 DNA: TGTGCCAGCAGCTTTAGCGGGGGGGACACCGGGGAGCTGTTTTTT
CDR3 protein: CASSFSGGDTGELFF

clone size: -
J gene: TRBJ1-2
D gene: TRBD1
V gene: TRBV6-5
CDR3 DNA: TGTGCCAGCAGTTACCTCGGGACAGGGGGCGATGGCTACACCTTC
CDR3 protein: CASSYLGTGGDGYTF

clone size: -
J gene: TRBJ1-4
D gene: -
V gene: TRBV6-6
CDR3 DNA: TGTGCCAGCAGTTACTCGGGCAGCAGCAATGAAAAACTGTTTTTT
CDR3 protein: CASSYSGSSNEKLFF

clone size: -
J gene: TRBJ2-1
D gene: -
V gene: TRBV19
CDR3 DNA: TGTGCCAGTAGTATAGATCGATCCTTGAGCTCCTACAATGAGCAGTTCTTC
CDR3 protein: CASSIDRSLSSYNEQFF

clone size: -
J gene: TRBJ1-1
D gene: -
V gene: TRBV9
CDR3 DNA: TGTGCCAGCAGCGTAGGGGCAAACACTGAAGCTTTCTTT
CDR3 protein: CASSVGANTEAFF

clone size: -
J gene: TRBJ2-2
D gene: -
V gene: TRBV19
CDR3 DNA: TGTGCCAGTAGTATTCGACTAGGGGGCGCGGCCGGGGAGCTGTTTTTT
CDR3 protein: CASSIRLGGAAGELFF

clone size: -
J gene: TRBJ1-2
D gene: -
V gene: TRBV2
CDR3 DNA: TGTGCCAGCACTTTGGGGACTGCGAACTATGGCTACACCTTC
CDR3 protein: CASTLGTANYGYTF

clone size: -
J gene: TRBJ1-3
D gene: -
V gene: TRBV30
CDR3 DNA: TGTGCCTGGAGGGAGGGCGGGAACACCATATATTTT
CDR3 protein: CAWREGGNTIYF

clone size: -
J gene: TRBJ2-2
D gene: -
V gene: TRBV29-1
CDR3 DNA: TGCAGCGTAACGACAACGAACACCGGGGAGCTGTTTTTT
CDR3 protein: CSVTTTNTGELFF

clone size: few
J gene: TRBJ1-5
D gene: -
V gene: TRBV4-2
CDR3 DNA: TGTGCCAGCAGCCAAGAGAACAGGGAAATGTCTCCCCAGCATTTT
CDR3 protein: CASSQENREMSPQHF

clone size: -
J gene: TRBJ2-2
D gene: -
V gene: TRBV9
CDR3 DNA: TGTGCCAGCAGCGTAGACAGGATTGGCACCGGGGAGCTGTTTTTT
CDR3 protein: CASSVDRIGTGELFF

clone size: -
J gene: TRBJ1-1
D gene: -
V gene: TRBV18
CDR3 DNA: TGTGCCAGCTCACGCGTGCAGAACACTGAAGCTTTCTTT
CDR3 protein: CASSRVQNTEAFF

clone size: -
J gene: TRBJ1-2
D gene: TRBD1
V gene: TRBV30
CDR3 DNA: TGTGCCTGGAATACCAGGGGGAGCTATGGCTACACCTTC
CDR3 protein: CAWNTRGSYGYTF

clone size: -
J gene: TRBJ2-1
D gene: -
V gene: TRBV19
CDR3 DNA: TGTGCCAGTAGTAACCGACTATCGTCCCCCGAGCAGTTCTTC
CDR3 protein: CASSNRLSSPEQFF

clone size: once
J gene: TRBJ1-1
D gene: -
V gene: TRBV19
CDR3 DNA: TGTGCCACAACCTCCTTACTACGGGACGGAGGGACTGAAGCTTTCTTT
CDR3 protein: CATTSLLRDGGTEAFF

clone size: -
J gene: TRBJ2-2
D gene: TRBD2
V gene: TRBV9
CDR3 DNA: TGTGCCAGCAGCGTTGGGGGACTAAAGAACACCGGGGAGCTGTTTTTT
CDR3 protein: CASSVGGLKNTGELFF

clone size: -
J gene: TRBJ2-5
D gene: -
V gene: TRBV4-2
CDR3 DNA: TGTGCCAGCAGTCTGCGTGTGGAGACCCAGTACTTC
CDR3 protein: CASSLRVETQYF